This T cell receptor beta chain comes out of a study of T-cell memory formation after mild COVID-19. Study-level information: In these data, TCR clusters were largely donor specific.

To note about this clonotype: Its antigen remains unidentified.

There are 16 residues in the CDR3. Per germline, CDR1 KGHDR and CDR2 SFDVKD. With 3 bases clipped from V and 6 bases from J, the junction kept 7 bases outside the gene matches. General study points: Clones that contracted from day 15 to 85 had balanced CD4/CD8; later expanders were CD4+ biased. Memory from before infection featured some responding clones, which suggests cross-reactive memory joined.

TCRdb independently ran MiXCR on the 5' RACE reads; one entry per CDR3 protein. The sample has over 130,000 distinct CDR3 sequences, 13% to 15% seen once. The sequencing input was PBMCs or a T cell subset sorted from them (not recorded which). The chain is built from TRBV24-1 and TRBJ2-2; 9 bases are shared with TRBD1. The source is an adult woman who had mild COVID-19 (a few samples of this study predate the infection). Cell type and time point are not known. Here the CDR3 reads CATSDLGQGSAGELFF. Written as DNA, the CDR3 is TGTGCCACCAGTGATCTGGGACAGGGTTCTGCCGGGGAGCTGTTTTTT.